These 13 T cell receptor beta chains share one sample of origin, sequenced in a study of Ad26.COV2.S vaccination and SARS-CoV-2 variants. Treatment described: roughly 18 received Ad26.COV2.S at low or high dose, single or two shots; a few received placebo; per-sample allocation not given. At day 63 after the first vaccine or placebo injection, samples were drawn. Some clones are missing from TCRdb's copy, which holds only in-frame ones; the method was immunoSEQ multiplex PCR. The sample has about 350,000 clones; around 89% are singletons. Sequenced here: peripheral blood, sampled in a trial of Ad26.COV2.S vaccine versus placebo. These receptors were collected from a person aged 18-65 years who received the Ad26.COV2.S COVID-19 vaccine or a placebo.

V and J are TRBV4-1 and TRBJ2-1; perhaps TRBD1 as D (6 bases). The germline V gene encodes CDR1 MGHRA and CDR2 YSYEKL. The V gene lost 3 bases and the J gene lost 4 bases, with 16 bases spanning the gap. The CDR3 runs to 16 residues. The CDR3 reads CASSQETGAPYNEQFF. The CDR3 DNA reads TGCGCCAGCAGCCAGGAGACAGGCGCCCCATACAATGAGCAGTTCTTC.

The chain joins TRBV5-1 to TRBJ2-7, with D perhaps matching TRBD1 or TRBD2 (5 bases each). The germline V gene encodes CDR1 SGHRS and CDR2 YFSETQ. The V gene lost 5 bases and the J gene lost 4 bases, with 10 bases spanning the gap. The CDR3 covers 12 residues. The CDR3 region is CASRGDAYEQYF. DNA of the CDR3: TGCGCCAGCAGAGGGGACGCTTACGAGCAGTACTTC.

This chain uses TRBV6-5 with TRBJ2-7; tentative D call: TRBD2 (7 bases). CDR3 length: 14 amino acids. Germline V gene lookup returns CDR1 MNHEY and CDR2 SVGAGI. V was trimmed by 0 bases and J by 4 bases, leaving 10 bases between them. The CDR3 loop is CASSYSAGAYEQYF. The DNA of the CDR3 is TGTGCCAGCAGTTACTCGGCGGGGGCGTACGAGCAGTACTTC.

The CDR3 DNA follows: TGTGCCAGTACCTTCAACGCATGGGGTGGTGGAAACACCATATATTTT. It specifies CASTFNAWGGGNTIYF. The chain couples TRBV19 to TRBJ1-3; no reliable D call. CDR3 size: 16 residues. V was cut by 7 bases and J by 3 bases, with 19 bases left in between. Per the germline V gene, CDR1 is LNHDA and CDR2 is SQIVND (reference sequence).

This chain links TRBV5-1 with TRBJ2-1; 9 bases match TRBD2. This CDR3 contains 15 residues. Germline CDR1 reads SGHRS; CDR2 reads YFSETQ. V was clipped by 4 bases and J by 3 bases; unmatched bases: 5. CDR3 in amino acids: CASSRREGLYNEQFF. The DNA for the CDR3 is TGCGCCAGCAGCCGGCGGGAGGGTCTCTACAATGAGCAGTTCTTC.

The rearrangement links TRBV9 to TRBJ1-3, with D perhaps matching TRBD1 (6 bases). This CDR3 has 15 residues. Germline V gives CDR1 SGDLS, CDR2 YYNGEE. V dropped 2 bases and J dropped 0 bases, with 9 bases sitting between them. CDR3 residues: CASSVSGASGNTIYF. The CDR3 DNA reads TGTGCCAGCAGCGTGTCAGGGGCCTCTGGAAACACCATATATTTT.

Written as DNA, the CDR3 is TGTGCCAGCAGTGTAGAGGACAGGAACACCGGGGAGCTGTTTTTT. Protein sequence: CASSVEDRNTGELFF. The chain has TRBV2 and TRBJ2-2, with TRBD1 as a possible D gene (6 bases). V lost 4 bases, J lost 1 base, and 10 bases lay in between. The length of the CDR3 is 15 residues. Germline-derived CDR1 and CDR2 are SNHLY and FYNNEI.

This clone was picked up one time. The CDR3 DNA reads as TGTGCCACCAGTGTTCCGGGCCTCGGCACAGATACGCAGTATTTT. Amino acids: CATSVPGLGTDTQYF. The chain couples TRBV24-1 to TRBJ2-3; D gene unclear. The V end lost 5 bases, the J end lost 1 base, and 12 bases lay between the germline ends. CDR3 length equals 15 residues. Germline V gene sequence: CDR1 KGHDR, CDR2 SFDVKD.

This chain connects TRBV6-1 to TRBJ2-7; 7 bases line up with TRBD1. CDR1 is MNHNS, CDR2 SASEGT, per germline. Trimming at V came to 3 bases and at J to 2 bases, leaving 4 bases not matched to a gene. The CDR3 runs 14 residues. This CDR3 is CASSDPTGTYEQYF. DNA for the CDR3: TGTGCCAGCAGTGACCCGACAGGGACCTACGAGCAGTACTTC.

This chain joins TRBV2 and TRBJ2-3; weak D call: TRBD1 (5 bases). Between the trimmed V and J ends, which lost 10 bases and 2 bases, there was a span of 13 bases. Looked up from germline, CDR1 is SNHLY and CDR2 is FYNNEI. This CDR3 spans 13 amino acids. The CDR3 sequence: CATPREHTDTQYF. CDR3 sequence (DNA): TGTGCCACCCCCAGGGAACACACAGATACGCAGTATTTT.

The CDR3 DNA sequence: TGTGCCAGCAGGGTCGGACTAGCGGCTTACAATGAGCAGTTCTTC. The encoded protein is CASRVGLAAYNEQFF. This chain joins TRBV28 and TRBJ2-1; 10 bases are a match to TRBD2. The V gene end was trimmed by 6 bases and the J gene end by 4 bases; junction bases not matched to a gene: 6. Germline V lookup: CDR1 MDHEN, CDR2 SYDVKM. This CDR3 has 15 residues.

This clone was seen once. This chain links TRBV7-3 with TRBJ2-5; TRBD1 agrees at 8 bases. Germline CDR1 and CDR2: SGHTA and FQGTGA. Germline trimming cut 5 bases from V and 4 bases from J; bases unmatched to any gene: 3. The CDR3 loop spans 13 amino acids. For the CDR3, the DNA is TGTGCCAGCAGCCCAGGACAGGGAGAGACCCAGTACTTC. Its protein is CASSPGQGETQYF. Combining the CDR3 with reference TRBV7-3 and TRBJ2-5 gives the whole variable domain GAGVSQTPSNKVTEKGKYVELRCDPISGHTALYWYRQSLGQGPEFLIYFQGTGAADDSGLPNDRFFAVRPEGSVSTLKIQRTERGDSAVYLCASSPGQGETQYFGPGTRLLVL.

This CDR3 is CASRADTSTDTQYF. The CDR3 DNA is TGTGCCAGCAGAGCCGACACTAGCACAGATACGCAGTATTTT. V and J are TRBV2 and TRBJ2-3; D not certain. Germline V gene sequence: CDR1 SNHLY, CDR2 FYNNEI. Trimming pared 6 bases from V and 0 bases from J, leaving 10 bases between. This CDR3 region has 14 residues.